This passage covers 9 T cell receptor beta chains from one sample sequenced in a study of blood T cell repertoires in COVID-19. Here immunoSEQ multiplex PCR was the method, and the copy in TCRdb shows in-frame clones only, minus some. This sample has over 250,000 clones, with about 89% found just once. The sequenced sample was PBMCs or T cells enriched from blood (not recorded which). The receptors come from a man aged 40-49 years who had recovered from COVID-19.

This chain uses TRBV9 with TRBJ1-5; 7 bases fit TRBD1. The CDR3 has 14 amino acids. CDR1 SGDLS and CDR2 YYNGEE come from the germline V gene. Germline trimming cut 3 bases from V and 3 bases from J; bases unmatched to any gene: 3. CDR3 in amino acids: CASSGTGHNQPQHF. The CDR3 nucleotides are TGTGCCAGCAGCGGGACAGGACACAATCAGCCCCAGCATTTT.

This clone was detected only once. The CDR3 is CASSRQGITDTQYF. CDR3 coding DNA: TGTGCCAGTAGTAGACAGGGGATCACAGATACGCAGTATTTT. The genes are TRBV19 and TRBJ2-3, with TRBD1 identical over 8 bases. V was pared by 4 bases and J by 2 bases, with 2 bases of the junction left unmatched. The CDR3 runs 14 residues. CDR1 and CDR2 (germline): LNHDA, SQIVND (reference sequence). Drawing the rest from reference TRBV19 and TRBJ2-3, the complete variable domain is DGGITQSPKYLFRKEGQNVTLSCEQNLNHDAMYWYRQDPGQGLRLIYYSQIVNDFQKGDIAEGYSVSREKKESFPLTVTSAQKNPTAFYLCASSRQGITDTQYFGPGTRLTVL.

This chain links TRBV25-1 with TRBJ1-1; 7 nucleotides align to TRBD1. From germline, CDR1 is MGHDK and CDR2 SYGVNS. Trimming at V came to 7 bases and at J to 8 bases, leaving 7 bases not matched to a gene. The CDR3 runs to 12 residues. The CDR3 here is CASTHTGEEAFF. The CDR3 coding sequence is TGTGCCAGCACTCACACAGGGGAAGAAGCTTTCTTT.

The chain joins TRBV20-1 to TRBJ1-2, with 7 bases lining up with TRBD1. The V and J ends lost 3 bases and 4 bases, in that order; junction bases with no gene match: 8. From germline, CDR1 is DFQATT and CDR2 SNEGSKA (reference sequence). The CDR3 is 14 amino acids. The CDR3 is CSASRDRRTYGYTF. CDR3 sequence (DNA): TGCAGTGCTAGTAGGGACAGAAGAACCTATGGCTACACCTTC.

The V call is TRBV7-3, the J call TRBJ2-1; tentative D call: TRBD1 (8 bases). Germline CDR1 SGHTA, CDR2 FQGTGA. V was cut by 4 bases and J by 2 bases, with 15 bases left in between. This CDR3 contains 16 residues. This CDR3 is CASSYGQGGTYNEQFF. For the CDR3, the DNA is TGTGCCAGCAGCTACGGACAGGGAGGGACCTACAATGAGCAGTTCTTC.

The rearrangement links TRBV5-1 to TRBJ2-2, with 8 bases lining up with TRBD1. There are 16 residues in the CDR3. CDR1 is SGHRS, CDR2 YFSETQ, per germline. V lost 0 bases and J lost 1; bases outside the gene matches: 2. CDR3 amino acids: CASSLGGQVNTGELFF. In nucleotides, the CDR3 is TGCGCCAGCAGCTTGGGGGGACAGGTGAACACCGGGGAGCTGTTTTTT.

This rearrangement joins TRBV19 to TRBJ2-2, with TRBD2 identical over 10 bases. This CDR3 contains 18 residues. Germline values: CDR1 LNHDA, CDR2 SQIVND (reference sequence). V lost 5 bases and J lost 7; bases outside the gene matches: 16. The DNA for the CDR3 is TGTGCCAGTAGTGCCGAGAATGTACCGGGACTAGCGTTCGGGGAGCTGTTTTTT. Amino acids: CASSAENVPGLAFGELFF.

V usage is TRBV11-2 and J usage is TRBJ2-7; 7 positions agree with TRBD2. This CDR3 is 16 amino acids long. Germline V gene sequence: CDR1 SGHAT, CDR2 FQNNGV. V lost 5 bases, J lost 2 bases, and 12 bases stayed unmatched. CDR3 sequence: CASSPLRRGSPYEQYF. Here the CDR3 DNA reads TGTGCCAGCAGCCCGTTACGGCGCGGGAGTCCCTACGAGCAGTACTTC.

This chain connects TRBV12-3 or TRBV12-4 to TRBJ1-1; weak D call: TRBD1 (6 bases). The CDR3 has 12 amino acids. Trimming took 9 bases from V and 4 from J, leaving 12 bases between them. Here the CDR3 DNA reads TGTGCCAGGGCTTGGGGGCCCACTGAAGCTTTCTTT. Protein sequence: CARAWGPTEAFF.